This T cell receptor beta chain originates from a study of T cells after yellow fever vaccination. This CDR3 spans 12 amino acids. V gave up 2 bases and J gave up 11 bases, with 13 bases separating them. CDR1 and CDR2 from the germline V gene are SGHRS and YFSETQ. This clonotype was observed at least ten times. TCRdb passed the 5' RACE reads through MiXCR, listing each CDR3 protein once. The sample has approximately 47,000 distinct CDR3 sequences; around 6.4% are singletons. Material: PBMCs, either bulk or a sorted T-cell subset (CD4+, CD8+, memory, or dextramer-sorted; not recorded which), obtained 45 days after the yellow fever booster vaccination. The rearrangement uses TRBV5-1 and TRBJ1-1; D unclear. The clonotype comes from a man younger than 45 who received the YFV17D yellow fever vaccine. Written as DNA, the CDR3 is TGCGCCAGCAGCTTCAAAGGAACCGGGGCTTTCTTT. Translation: CASSFKGTGAFF.